These 7 T cell receptor beta chains share one sample of origin, sequenced in a study of cytomegalovirus exposure and HLA in healthy donors. Vbeta (60) and Jbeta (13) primers were used in the PCR. Measured with immunoSEQ multiplex PCR; TCRdb has only the in-frame clones, and not every one. In the table there are roughly 200,000 clones, 82% of which are singletons. The sequenced sample was PBMCs. Every receptor here comes from a woman in her forties or fifties in good health and CMV-seronegative.

This rearrangement joins TRBV6-1 to TRBJ2-1; TRBD2 matches 12 bases. CDR3 length equals 16 residues. Trimming removed 5 bases from V and 1 base from J; junction bases left unmatched: 3. The germline gives CDR1 MNHNS, CDR2 SASEGT. The CDR3 coding sequence is TGTGCCAGCAGTCAAGGACTAGCGGGATCCTACAATGAGCAGTTCTTC. Amino acids: CASSQGLAGSYNEQFF.

The chain uses TRBV19 and TRBJ2-7, with 8 nucleotides matching TRBD2. The CDR3 totals 18 residues. With V trimmed by 5 bases and J by 7 bases, 22 bases remained unmatched. Germline V CDR1 and CDR2: LNHDA, SQIVND (reference sequence). The CDR3 coding sequence is TGTGCCAGTAGTGCCTCGACCGGACTAGCCGGGAAGTTAGGGGAGCAGTACTTC. It encodes CASSASTGLAGKLGEQYF.

This clone occurred once. V usage is TRBV27 and J usage is TRBJ2-6; perhaps TRBD2 as D (5 bases). This CDR3 comprises 17 residues. Per germline, CDR1 MNHEY and CDR2 SMNVEV (reference sequence). Deletions cut 7 bases from V and 0 bases from J, with 16 bases between. DNA of the CDR3: TGTGCCAGCAATCAGAGGGCAGTTTTCTCTGGGGCCAACGTCCTGACTTTC. This encodes CASNQRAVFSGANVLTF.

The genes are TRBV9 and TRBJ2-1; 8 nucleotides align to TRBD2. Germline-derived CDR1 and CDR2 are SGDLS and YYNGEE. The CDR3 is 14 residues long. V lost 1 base and J lost 3; bases outside the gene matches: 0. CDR3 in amino acids: CASSVTSGYNEQFF. Written as DNA, the CDR3 is TGTGCCAGCAGCGTAACTAGCGGCTACAATGAGCAGTTCTTC.

CDR3 nucleotides: TGCGCCAGCAGGTCTGGACAGGGCACAGATACGCAGTATTTT. The encoded protein is CASRSGQGTDTQYF. The chain joins TRBV4-1 to TRBJ2-3; the match to TRBD1 covers 7 bases. There are 14 residues in the CDR3. Germline lookup yields CDR1 MGHRA and CDR2 YSYEKL. V lost 6 bases to trimming and J lost 1 base; unmatched junction nucleotides: 4.

The chain has TRBV18 and TRBJ2-5; 8 bases line up with TRBD1. Germline lookup yields CDR1 KGHSH and CDR2 LQKENI. The ends lost 0 bases at V and 6 bases at J; junction bases unmatched: 6. CDR3 length: 15 amino acids. The CDR3 protein is CASSPPPGGEKTQYF. CDR3 DNA sequence: TGTGCCAGCTCACCACCGCCAGGGGGCGAGAAGACCCAGTACTTC.

The gene calls are TRBV27 and TRBJ2-2, with TRBD2 matching 8 bases. V lost 0 bases and J lost 6; bases outside the gene matches: 6. Germline CDR1 MNHEY, CDR2 SMNVEV (reference sequence). The CDR3 runs 16 residues. The CDR3 is CASSLSSGSIPGELFF. The DNA for the CDR3 is TGTGCCAGCAGTTTATCGAGCGGGAGTATCCCCGGGGAGCTGTTTTTT.